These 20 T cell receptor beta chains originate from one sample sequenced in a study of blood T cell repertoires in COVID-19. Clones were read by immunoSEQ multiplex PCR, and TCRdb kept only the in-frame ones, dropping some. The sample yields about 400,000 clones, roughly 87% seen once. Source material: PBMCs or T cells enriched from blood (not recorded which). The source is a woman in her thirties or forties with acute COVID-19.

The CDR3 is CASSATVNTEAFF. CDR3 DNA sequence: TGTGCCAGCAGCGCAACAGTAAACACTGAAGCTTTCTTT. This chain links TRBV3-1 (or the pseudogene TRBV3-2) with TRBJ1-1; D is undetermined. CDR1 and CDR2 from the germline V gene are LGHDT and YNNKEL (reference sequence). The CDR3 totals 13 residues. Trimming shortened V by 5 bases and J by 2 bases, and 9 bases separated the two germline ends.

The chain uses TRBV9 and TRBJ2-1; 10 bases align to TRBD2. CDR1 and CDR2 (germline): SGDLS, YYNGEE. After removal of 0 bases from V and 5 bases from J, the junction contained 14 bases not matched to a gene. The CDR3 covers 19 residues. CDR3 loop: CASSVGPPSGGARDNEQFF. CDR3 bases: TGTGCCAGCAGCGTAGGTCCCCCCAGCGGGGGGGCTCGGGACAATGAGCAGTTCTTC.

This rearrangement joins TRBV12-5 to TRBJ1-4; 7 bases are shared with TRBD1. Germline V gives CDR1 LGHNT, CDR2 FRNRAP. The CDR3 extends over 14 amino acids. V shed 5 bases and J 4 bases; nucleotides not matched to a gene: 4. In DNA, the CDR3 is TGTGCTAGTGGTGCCTGGGACAGTAATGAAAAACTGTTTTTT. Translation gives CASGAWDSNEKLFF.

CDR3 protein: CASSEDPNGDYGYTF. CDR3 sequence (DNA): TGTGCCAGCAGTGAAGACCCAAACGGAGACTATGGCTACACCTTC. The J gene is TRBJ1-2, the V gene TRBV25-1; D is unresolved. The CDR3 totals 15 residues. The V end lost 2 bases, the J end lost 3 bases, and 13 bases lay between the germline ends. Per germline, CDR1 MGHDK and CDR2 SYGVNS.

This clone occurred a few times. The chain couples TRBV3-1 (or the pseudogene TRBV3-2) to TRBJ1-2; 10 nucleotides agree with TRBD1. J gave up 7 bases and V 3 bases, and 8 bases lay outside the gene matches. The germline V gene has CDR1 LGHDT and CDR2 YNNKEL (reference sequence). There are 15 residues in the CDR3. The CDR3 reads CASSHTGTGVGGYTF. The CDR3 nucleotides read TGTGCCAGCAGCCACACCGGGACAGGGGTGGGTGGCTACACCTTC.

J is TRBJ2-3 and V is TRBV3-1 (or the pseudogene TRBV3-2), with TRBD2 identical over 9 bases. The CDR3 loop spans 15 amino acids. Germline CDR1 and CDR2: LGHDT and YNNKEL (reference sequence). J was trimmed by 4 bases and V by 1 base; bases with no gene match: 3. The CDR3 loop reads CASSQAAGGPDTQYF. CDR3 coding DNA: TGTGCCAGCAGCCAAGCGGCGGGGGGGCCAGATACGCAGTATTTT.

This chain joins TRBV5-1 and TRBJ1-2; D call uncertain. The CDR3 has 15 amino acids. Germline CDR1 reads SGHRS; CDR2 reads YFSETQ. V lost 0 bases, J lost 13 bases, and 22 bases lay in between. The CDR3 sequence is CASSLAPAGIYVFTF. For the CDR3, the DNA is TGCGCCAGCAGCTTGGCCCCGGCGGGCATCTATGTTTTCACCTTC.

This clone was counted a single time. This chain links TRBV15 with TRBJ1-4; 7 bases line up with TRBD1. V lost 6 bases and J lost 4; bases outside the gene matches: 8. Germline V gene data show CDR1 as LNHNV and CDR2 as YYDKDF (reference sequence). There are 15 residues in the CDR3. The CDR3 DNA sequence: TGTGCCACCAGGTGGACAGGAACTTTTAATGAAAAACTGTTTTTT. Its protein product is CATRWTGTFNEKLFF.

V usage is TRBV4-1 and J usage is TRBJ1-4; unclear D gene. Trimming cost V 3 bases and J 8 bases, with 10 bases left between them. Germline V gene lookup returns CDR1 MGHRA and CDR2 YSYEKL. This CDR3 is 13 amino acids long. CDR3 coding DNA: TGCGCCAGCAGCCAGGTATCGGGGGAAAAACTGTTTTTT. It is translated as CASSQVSGEKLFF.

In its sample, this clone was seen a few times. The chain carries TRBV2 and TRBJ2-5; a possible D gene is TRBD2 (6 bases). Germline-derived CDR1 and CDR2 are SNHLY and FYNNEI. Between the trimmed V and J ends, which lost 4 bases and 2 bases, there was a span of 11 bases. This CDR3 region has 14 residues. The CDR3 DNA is TGTGCCAGCAGTGTAGACCTAGCGCAAGAGACCCAGTACTTC. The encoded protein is CASSVDLAQETQYF.

DNA for the CDR3: TGTGCCAGCAGCAAAGCCTGGCTAACAGGGGACAATCAGCCCCAGCATTTT. This sequence encodes CASSKAWLTGDNQPQHF. This chain joins TRBV21-1 and TRBJ1-5; TRBD1, as called in the table, went unchecked against the DNA. TRBV21-1 is a pseudogene locus. This CDR3 spans 17 amino acids.

Written as DNA, the CDR3 is TGTGCCAGCAGCGCACCGGGACAGGGGGATACGAGTGGTCAGCCCCAGCATTTT. Amino acids: CASSAPGQGDTSGQPQHF. The chain uses TRBV21-1 and TRBJ1-5; TRBD1, as called in the table, went unchecked against the DNA. TRBV21-1 is tagged as a pseudogene. CDR3 length equals 18 residues.

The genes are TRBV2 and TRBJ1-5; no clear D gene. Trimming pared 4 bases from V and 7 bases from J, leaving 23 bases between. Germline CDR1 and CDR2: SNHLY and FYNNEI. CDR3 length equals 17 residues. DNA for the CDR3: TGTGCCAGCAGTGTGGTTCTTCGGGAGAAAATATTGCAGCCCCAGCATTTT. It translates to CASSVVLREKILQPQHF.

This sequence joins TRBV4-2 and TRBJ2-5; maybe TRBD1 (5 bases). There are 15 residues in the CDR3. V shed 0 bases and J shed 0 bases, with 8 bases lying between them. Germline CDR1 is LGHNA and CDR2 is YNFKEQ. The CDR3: CASSQDSGYQETQYF. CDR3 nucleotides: TGTGCCAGCAGCCAAGATTCAGGGTACCAAGAGACCCAGTACTTC.

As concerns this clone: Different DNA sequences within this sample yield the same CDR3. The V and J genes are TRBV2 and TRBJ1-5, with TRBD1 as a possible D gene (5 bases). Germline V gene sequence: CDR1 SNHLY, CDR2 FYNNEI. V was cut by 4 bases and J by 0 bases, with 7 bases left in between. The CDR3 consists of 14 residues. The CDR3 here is CASSAGYSNQPQHF. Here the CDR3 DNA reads TGTGCCAGCAGTGCAGGGTATAGCAATCAGCCCCAGCATTTT.

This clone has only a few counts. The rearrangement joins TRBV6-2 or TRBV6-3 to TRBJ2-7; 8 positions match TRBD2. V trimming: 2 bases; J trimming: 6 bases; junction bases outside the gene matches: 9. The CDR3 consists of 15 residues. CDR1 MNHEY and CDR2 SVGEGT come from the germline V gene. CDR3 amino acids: CASSYTPGGRGEQYF. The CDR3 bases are TGTGCCAGCAGTTACACCCCGGGAGGGAGGGGCGAGCAGTACTTC.

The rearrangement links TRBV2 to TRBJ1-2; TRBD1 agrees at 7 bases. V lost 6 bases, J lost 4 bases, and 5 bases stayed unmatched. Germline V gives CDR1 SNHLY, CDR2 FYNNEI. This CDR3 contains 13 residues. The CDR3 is CASSDRAFYGYTF. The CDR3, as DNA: TGTGCCAGCAGCGACAGGGCGTTCTATGGCTACACCTTC.

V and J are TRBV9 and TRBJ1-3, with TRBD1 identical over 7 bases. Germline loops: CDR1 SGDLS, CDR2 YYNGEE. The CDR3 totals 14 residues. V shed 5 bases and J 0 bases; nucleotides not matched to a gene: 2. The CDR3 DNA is TGTGCCAGCAGACGGGACAGCTCTGGAAACACCATATATTTT. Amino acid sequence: CASRRDSSGNTIYF.

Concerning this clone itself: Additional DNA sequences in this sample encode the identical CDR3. The CDR3 protein is CASSPGTGSNQPQHF. For the CDR3, the DNA is TGTGCCAGCTCACCCGGGACAGGTAGCAATCAGCCCCAGCATTTT. The chain recombines TRBV18 with TRBJ1-5, with 8 nucleotides matching TRBD1. The CDR3 is made up of 15 amino acids. Germline CDR1 KGHSH, CDR2 LQKENI. V trimming: 3 bases; J trimming: 0 bases; junction bases outside the gene matches: 1.

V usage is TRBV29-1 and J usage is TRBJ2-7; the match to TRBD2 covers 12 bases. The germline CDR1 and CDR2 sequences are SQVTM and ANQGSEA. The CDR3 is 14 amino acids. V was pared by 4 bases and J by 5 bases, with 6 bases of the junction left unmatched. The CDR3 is CSVGLAGGIHEQYF. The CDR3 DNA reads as TGCAGCGTTGGTCTAGCGGGGGGGATCCACGAGCAGTACTTC.